This paragraph reports one T cell receptor (beta chain). Germline V gene data show CDR1 as MGHRA and CDR2 as YSYEKL. Trimming took off 5 bases at V and 5 bases at J, with 16 bases between the two ends. There are 15 residues in the CDR3. These data come from a study of spatial heterogeneity in lung cancer. Time point described: sample taken at primary tumor resection. Around 68 TRACERx patients with early, untreated non-small cell lung cancer donated samples. Whole RNA came from tumor, nontumor lung or frozen PBMC and was sequenced without being sorted. Each TCR cDNA molecule carried a unique molecular identifier. Each CDR3 protein is one row after TCRdb ran MiXCR on the 5' RACE reads. In the table there are 2,500 to 3,000 distinct CDR3 sequences, roughly a sixth of which are singletons.

The receptor comes from a female donor with early-stage non-small cell lung cancer. V and J are TRBV4-1 and TRBJ2-1; TRBD1 is a possible D gene (6 bases). Specimen: normal lung tissue next to the tumor, collected at surgery. The CDR3 coding sequence is TGCGCCAGCAGCTACAGGGCCGTCGGAGACAATGAGCAGTTCTTC. This encodes CASSYRAVGDNEQFF.